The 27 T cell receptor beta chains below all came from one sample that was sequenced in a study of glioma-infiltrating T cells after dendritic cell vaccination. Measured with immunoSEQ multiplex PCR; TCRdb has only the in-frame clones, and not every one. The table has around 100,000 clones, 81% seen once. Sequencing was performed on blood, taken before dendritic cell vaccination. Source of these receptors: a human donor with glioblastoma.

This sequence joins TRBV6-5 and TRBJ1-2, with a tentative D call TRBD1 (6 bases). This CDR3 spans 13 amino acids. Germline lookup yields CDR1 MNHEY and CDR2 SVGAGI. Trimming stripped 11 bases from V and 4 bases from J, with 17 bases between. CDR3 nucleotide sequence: TGTGCCTCCCGGGGGGGGCCTCCCTATGGCTACACCTTC. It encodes CASRGGPPYGYTF.

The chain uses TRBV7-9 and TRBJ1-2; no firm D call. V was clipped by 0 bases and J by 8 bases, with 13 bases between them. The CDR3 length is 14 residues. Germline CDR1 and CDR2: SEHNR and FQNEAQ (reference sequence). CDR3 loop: CASSLARENMGYTF. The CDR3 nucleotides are TGTGCCAGCAGCTTAGCACGGGAAAATATGGGCTACACCTTC. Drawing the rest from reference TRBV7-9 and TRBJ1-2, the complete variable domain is DTGVSQNPRHKITKRGQNVTFRCDPISEHNRLYWYRQTLGQGPEFLTYFQNEAQLEKSRLLSDRFSAERPKGSFSTLEIQRTEQGDSAMYLCASSLARENMGYTFGSGTRLTVV.

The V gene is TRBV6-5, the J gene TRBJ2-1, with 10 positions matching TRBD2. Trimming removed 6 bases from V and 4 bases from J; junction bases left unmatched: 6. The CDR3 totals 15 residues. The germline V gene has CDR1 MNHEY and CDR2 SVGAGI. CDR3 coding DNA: TGTGCCAGCAGAAACGGACTAGCGGATTACAATGAGCAGTTCTTC. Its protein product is CASRNGLADYNEQFF.

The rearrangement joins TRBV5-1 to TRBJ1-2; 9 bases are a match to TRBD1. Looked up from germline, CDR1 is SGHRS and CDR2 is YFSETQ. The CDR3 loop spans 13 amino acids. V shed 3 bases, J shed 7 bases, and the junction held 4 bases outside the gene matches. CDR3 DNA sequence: TGCGCCAGCAGCTGGGGACAGGGTGGTGGCTACACCTTC. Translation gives CASSWGQGGGYTF.

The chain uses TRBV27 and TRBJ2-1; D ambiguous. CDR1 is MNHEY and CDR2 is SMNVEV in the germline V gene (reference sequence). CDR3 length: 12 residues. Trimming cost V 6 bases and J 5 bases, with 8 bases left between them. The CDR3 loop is CASRARHNEQFF. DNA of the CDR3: TGTGCCAGCAGGGCTAGACACAATGAGCAGTTCTTC.

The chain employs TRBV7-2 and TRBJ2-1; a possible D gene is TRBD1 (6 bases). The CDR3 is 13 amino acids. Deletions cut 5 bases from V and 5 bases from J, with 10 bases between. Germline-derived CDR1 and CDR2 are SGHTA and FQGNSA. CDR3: CASSQGLHNEQFF. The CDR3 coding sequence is TGTGCCAGCAGCCAGGGGCTCCACAATGAGCAGTTCTTC.

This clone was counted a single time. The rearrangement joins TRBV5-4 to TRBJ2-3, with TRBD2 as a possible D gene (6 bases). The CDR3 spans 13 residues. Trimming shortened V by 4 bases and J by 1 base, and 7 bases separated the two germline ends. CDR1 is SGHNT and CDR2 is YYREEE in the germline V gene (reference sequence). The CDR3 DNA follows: TGTGCCAGCAGCCCGGGGGGCACAGATACGCAGTATTTT. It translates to CASSPGGTDTQYF.

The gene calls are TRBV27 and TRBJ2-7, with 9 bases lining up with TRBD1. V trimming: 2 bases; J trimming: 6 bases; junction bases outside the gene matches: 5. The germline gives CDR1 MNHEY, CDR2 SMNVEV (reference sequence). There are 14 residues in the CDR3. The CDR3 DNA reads TGTGCCAGCAGTTTAACTGGACAGGGGATCGAGCAGTACTTC. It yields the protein CASSLTGQGIEQYF.

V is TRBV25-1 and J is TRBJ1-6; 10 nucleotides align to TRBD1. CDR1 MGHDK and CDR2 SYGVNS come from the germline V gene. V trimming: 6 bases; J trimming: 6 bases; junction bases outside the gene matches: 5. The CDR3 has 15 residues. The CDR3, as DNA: TGTGCCAGCAGCGACAGGGGGCCGGGTAATTCACCCCTCCACTTT. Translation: CASSDRGPGNSPLHF.

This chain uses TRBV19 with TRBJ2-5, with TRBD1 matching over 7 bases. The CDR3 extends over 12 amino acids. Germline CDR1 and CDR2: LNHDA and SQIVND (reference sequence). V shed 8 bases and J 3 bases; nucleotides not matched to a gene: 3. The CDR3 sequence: CASGDREETQYF. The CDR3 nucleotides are TGTGCCAGTGGAGACAGGGAAGAGACCCAGTACTTC.

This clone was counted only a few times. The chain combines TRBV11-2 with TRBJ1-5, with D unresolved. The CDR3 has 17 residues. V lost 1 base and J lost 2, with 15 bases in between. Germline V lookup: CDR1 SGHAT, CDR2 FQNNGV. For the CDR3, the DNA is TGTGCCAGCAGCTTAGGTCTGAGACTGGGAGGCAATCAGCCCCAGCATTTT. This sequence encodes CASSLGLRLGGNQPQHF.

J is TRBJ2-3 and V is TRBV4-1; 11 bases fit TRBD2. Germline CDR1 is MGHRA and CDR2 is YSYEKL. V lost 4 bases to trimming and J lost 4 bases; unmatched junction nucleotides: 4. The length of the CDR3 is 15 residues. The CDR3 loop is CASSRLTSGADTQYF. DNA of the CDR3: TGCGCCAGCAGCCGATTGACTAGCGGGGCAGATACGCAGTATTTT.

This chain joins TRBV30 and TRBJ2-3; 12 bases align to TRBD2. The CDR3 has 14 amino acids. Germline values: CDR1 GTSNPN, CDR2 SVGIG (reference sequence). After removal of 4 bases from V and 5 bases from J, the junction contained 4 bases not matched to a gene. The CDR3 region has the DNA TGTGCCTGGACTAGCGGGGGGGCCGGAGATACGCAGTATTTT. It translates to CAWTSGGAGDTQYF. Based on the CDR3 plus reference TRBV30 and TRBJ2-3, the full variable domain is SQTIHQWPATLVQPVGSPLSLECTVEGTSNPNLYWYRQAAGRGLQLLFYSVGIGQISSEVPQNLSASRPQDRQFILSSKKLLLSDSGFYLCAWTSGGAGDTQYFGPGTRLTVL.

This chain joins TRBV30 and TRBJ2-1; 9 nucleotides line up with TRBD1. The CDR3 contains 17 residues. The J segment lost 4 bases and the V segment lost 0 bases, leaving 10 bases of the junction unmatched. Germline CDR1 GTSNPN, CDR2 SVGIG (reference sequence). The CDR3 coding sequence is TGTGCCTGGAGTGTCTGGGACAGGGAAGAGGGATACAATGAGCAGTTCTTC. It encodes CAWSVWDREEGYNEQFF.

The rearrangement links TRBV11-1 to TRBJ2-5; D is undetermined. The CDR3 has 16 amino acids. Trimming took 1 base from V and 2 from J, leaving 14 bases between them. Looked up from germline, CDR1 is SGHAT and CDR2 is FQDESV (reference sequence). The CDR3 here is CASSLDWSTSQETQYF. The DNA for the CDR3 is TGTGCCAGCAGCTTAGATTGGTCGACATCACAAGAGACCCAGTACTTC.

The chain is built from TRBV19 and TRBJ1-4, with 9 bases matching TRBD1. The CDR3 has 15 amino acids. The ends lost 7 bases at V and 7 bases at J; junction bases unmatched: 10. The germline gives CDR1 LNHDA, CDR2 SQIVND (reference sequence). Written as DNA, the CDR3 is TGTGCCAGTACCACCCTTCGGGACAGGGCTGAAAAACTGTTTTTT. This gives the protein CASTTLRDRAEKLFF.

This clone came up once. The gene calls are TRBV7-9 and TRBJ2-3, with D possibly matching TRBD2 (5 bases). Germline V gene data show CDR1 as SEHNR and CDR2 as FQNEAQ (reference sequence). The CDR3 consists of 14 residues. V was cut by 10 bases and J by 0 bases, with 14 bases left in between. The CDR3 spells CANQVGVSTDTQYF. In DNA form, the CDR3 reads TGTGCCAACCAAGTCGGGGTGAGCACAGATACGCAGTATTTT.

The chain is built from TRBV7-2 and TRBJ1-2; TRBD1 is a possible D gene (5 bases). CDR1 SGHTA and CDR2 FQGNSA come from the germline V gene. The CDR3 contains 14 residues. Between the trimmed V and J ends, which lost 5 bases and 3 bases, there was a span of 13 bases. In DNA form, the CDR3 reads TGTGCCAGCAGCCTTTCGTCGGGGGACTATGGCTACACCTTC. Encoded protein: CASSLSSGDYGYTF.

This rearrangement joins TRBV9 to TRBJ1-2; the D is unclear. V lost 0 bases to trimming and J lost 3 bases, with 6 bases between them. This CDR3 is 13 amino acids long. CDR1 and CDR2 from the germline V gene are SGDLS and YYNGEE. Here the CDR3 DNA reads TGTGCCAGCAGCGTAGCCGTTGACTATGGCTACACCTTC. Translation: CASSVAVDYGYTF.

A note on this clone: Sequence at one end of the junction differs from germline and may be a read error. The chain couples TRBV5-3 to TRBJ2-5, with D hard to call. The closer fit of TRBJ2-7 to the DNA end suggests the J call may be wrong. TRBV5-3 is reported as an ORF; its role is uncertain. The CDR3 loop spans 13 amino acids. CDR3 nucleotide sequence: TGTGCCAGCAGCTCTCGCCAAGACTACGAGCAGTACTTC. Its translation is CASSSRQDYEQYF.

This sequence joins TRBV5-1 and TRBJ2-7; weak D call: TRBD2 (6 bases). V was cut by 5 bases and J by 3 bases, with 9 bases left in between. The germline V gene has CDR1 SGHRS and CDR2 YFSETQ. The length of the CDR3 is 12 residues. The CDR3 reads CASSTGSYEQYF. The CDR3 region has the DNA TGCGCCAGCAGTACCGGGAGCTACGAGCAGTACTTC.

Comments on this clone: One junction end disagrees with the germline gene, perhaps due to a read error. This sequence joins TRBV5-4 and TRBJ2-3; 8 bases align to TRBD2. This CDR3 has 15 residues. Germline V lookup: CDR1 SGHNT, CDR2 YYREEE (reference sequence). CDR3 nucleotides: TGTGCCAGCAGTTTGGGGCGGGGGGGCACAGATACGCAGTATTTT. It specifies CASSLGRGGTDTQYF. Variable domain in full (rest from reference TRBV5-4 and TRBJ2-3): ETGVTQSPTHLIKTRGQQVTLRCSSQSGHNTVSWYQQALGQGPQFIFQYYREEENGRGNFPPRFSGLQFPNYSSELNVNALELDDSALYLCASSLGRGGTDTQYFGPGTRLTVL.

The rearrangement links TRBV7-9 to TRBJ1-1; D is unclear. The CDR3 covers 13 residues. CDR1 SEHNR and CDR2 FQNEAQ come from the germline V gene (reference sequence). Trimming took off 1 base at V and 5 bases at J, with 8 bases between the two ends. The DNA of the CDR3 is TGTGCCAGCAGCTTAGGGAGGGTTACTGAAGCTTTCTTT. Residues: CASSLGRVTEAFF.

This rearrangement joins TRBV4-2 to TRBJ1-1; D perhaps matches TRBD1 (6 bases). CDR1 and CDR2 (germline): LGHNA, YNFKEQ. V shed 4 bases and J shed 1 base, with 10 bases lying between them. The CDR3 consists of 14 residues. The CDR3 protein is CASSPRGANTEAFF. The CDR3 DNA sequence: TGTGCCAGCAGCCCTCGGGGGGCGAACACTGAAGCTTTCTTT.

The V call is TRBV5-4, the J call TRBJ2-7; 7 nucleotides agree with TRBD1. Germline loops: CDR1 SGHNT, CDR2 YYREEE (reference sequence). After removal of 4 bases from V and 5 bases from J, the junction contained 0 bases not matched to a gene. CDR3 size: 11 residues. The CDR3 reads CASSGTDEQYF. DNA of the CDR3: TGTGCCAGCAGCGGGACAGACGAGCAGTACTTC.

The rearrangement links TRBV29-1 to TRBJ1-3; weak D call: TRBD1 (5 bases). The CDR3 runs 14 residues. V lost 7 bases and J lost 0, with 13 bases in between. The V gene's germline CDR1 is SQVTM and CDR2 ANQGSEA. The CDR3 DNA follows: TGCAGCGCCGGTGGGGCCCTCTCTGGAAACACCATATATTTT. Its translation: CSAGGALSGNTIYF.

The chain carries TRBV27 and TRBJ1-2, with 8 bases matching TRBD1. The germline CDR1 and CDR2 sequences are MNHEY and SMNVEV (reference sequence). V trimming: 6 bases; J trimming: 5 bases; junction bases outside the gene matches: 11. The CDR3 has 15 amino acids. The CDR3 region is CASRRAAGGGYGYTF. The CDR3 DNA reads TGTGCCAGCAGGCGGGCGGCAGGGGGCGGGTATGGCTACACCTTC.